This is a list of T cell receptor beta chains from one sample in a study of regulatory T cells in long-lasting Graves disease. In TCRdb, the multiplex PCR reads were re-called with MiXCR into one record per CDR3 protein. The sample carries 400,000 to 550,000 distinct CDR3 sequences, less than 20% recorded once. This sample also belongs to another study, concerning T cells in Graves' hyperthyroidism and ophthalmopathy.

Sequencing was performed on peripheral blood mononuclear cells (PBMCs), taken at new diagnosis, from a patient treated with antithyroid drugs. These receptors came from a woman between 18 and 29 years old with Graves disease. Each CDR3 is given with its conserved first and last residue. The D gene is left open where the match is weak. Only part of the rows carry a size: once, few, many, or a class if the clone is expanded.

V: TRBV20-1
J: TRBJ1-5
D: TRBD1
size: .
DNA: TGCAGTGCCCCCGGACAGGGGGGAAGAGGTCAGCCCCAGCATTTT
CDR3: CSAPGQGGRGQPQHF

V: TRBV19
J: TRBJ1-2
D: .
size: .
DNA: TGTGCCAGTAGTCCGCAGCTTTACTATGGCTACACCTTC
CDR3: CASSPQLYYGYTF

V: TRBV7-9
J: TRBJ1-4
D: .
size: few
DNA: TGTGCCAGCAGCGACCCCGTTACTAATGAAAAACTGTTTTTT
CDR3: CASSDPVTNEKLFF

V: TRBV10-2
J: TRBJ2-5
D: TRBD2
size: many
DNA: TGCGCCAGCAAGGGAGCGGGAGTGGGGGAGGAGACCCAGTACTTC
CDR3: CASKGAGVGEETQYF

V: TRBV7-9
J: TRBJ2-5
D: TRBD2
size: .
DNA: TGTGCCAGCAGCGGCCGGGGGGGGTCGGAGACCCAGTACTTC
CDR3: CASSGRGGSETQYF

V: TRBV27
J: TRBJ2-1
D: TRBD1
size: .
DNA: TGTGCCAGCGGGTCTGACAGGGGCTACAATGAGCAGTTCTTC
CDR3: CASGSDRGYNEQFF

V: TRBV14
J: TRBJ2-7
D: .
size: many
DNA: TGTGCCAGCAGCCAAGACCCGCAGGGCTCCTACGAGCAGTACTTC
CDR3: CASSQDPQGSYEQYF

V: TRBV6-5
J: TRBJ2-5
D: .
size: .
DNA: TGTGCCAGCAGTTACTCGAGAGGGAACGGAGAGACCCAGTACTTC
CDR3: CASSYSRGNGETQYF

V: TRBV12-3/TRBV12-4
J: TRBJ2-7
D: .
size: many
DNA: TGTGCCAGCAGTTTAATTGTGGGCGGCAGGAGGGTATGGGAGCAGTACTTC
CDR3: CASSLIVGGRRVWEQYF

V: TRBV6-2/TRBV6-3
J: TRBJ2-7
D: .
size: many
DNA: TGTGCCAGCAGTTATGACAGTGTCGCCTACGAGCAGTACTTC
CDR3: CASSYDSVAYEQYF

V: TRBV19
J: TRBJ2-4
D: TRBD2
size: few
DNA: TGTGCCAGTAGTAGAAGAGTAGCGGGAGCGGAAATTCAGTACTTC
CDR3: CASSRRVAGAEIQYF

V: TRBV10-1
J: TRBJ2-7
D: .
size: many
DNA: TGCGCCAGCAGTGAGAGACAGTACCACGAGCAGTACTTC
CDR3: CASSERQYHEQYF

V: TRBV24-1
J: TRBJ1-2
D: TRBD1
size: many
DNA: TGTGCCACCAGTGATTCCGGGACAGGGGGATCTGGCTACACCTTC
CDR3: CATSDSGTGGSGYTF

V: TRBV19
J: TRBJ2-2
D: .
size: .
DNA: TGTGCCAGTAGTATGACTAGGGGCACCGGGGAGCTGTTTTTT
CDR3: CASSMTRGTGELFF

V: TRBV29-1
J: TRBJ2-1
D: TRBD2
size: few
DNA: TGCAGCGTCCCCTCCCTAGCGGGAGGGAACAATGAGCAGTTCTTC
CDR3: CSVPSLAGGNNEQFF

V: TRBV2
J: TRBJ2-1
D: TRBD2
size: many
DNA: TGTGCCAGCAGTGAAGGACTAGCGGGATACAATGAGCAGTTCTTC
CDR3: CASSEGLAGYNEQFF

V: TRBV20-1
J: TRBJ2-7
D: TRBD1
size: many
DNA: TGCAGTGCTATCAGCCTTGGACAGGGCTACGAGCAGTACTTC
CDR3: CSAISLGQGYEQYF

V: TRBV6-1
J: TRBJ1-2
D: .
size: .
DNA: TGTGCCAGCGGGTTACATTATGGCTACACCTTC
CDR3: CASGLHYGYTF

V: TRBV5-1
J: TRBJ2-7
D: .
size: .
DNA: TGCGCCAGCAGCTTGGTTTTCCTAACGGGACAAGCCCACGAGCAGTACTTC
CDR3: CASSLVFLTGQAHEQYF

V: TRBV2
J: TRBJ2-5
D: .
size: many
DNA: TGTGCCAGCCTTTCGGGGTTGCAAGAGACCCAGTACTTC
CDR3: CASLSGLQETQYF

V: TRBV27
J: TRBJ2-7
D: .
size: many
DNA: TGTGCCAGCAGTTTTGGGGGATCCCCTTACGAGCAGTACTTC
CDR3: CASSFGGSPYEQYF

V: TRBV30
J: TRBJ1-2
D: .
size: many
DNA: TGTGCCTGGAGTGTCGGCAGACTAGGCGGCGGCTACACCTTC
CDR3: CAWSVGRLGGGYTF

V: TRBV30
J: TRBJ2-1
D: .
size: many
DNA: TGTGCCTGGAGCATGGACAATGAGCAGTTCTTC
CDR3: CAWSMDNEQFF

V: TRBV15
J: TRBJ2-1
D: .
size: .
DNA: TGTGCCACCAGCAGACAGGGGTACAATGAGCAGTTCTTC
CDR3: CATSRQGYNEQFF

V: TRBV19
J: TRBJ1-1
D: .
size: .
DNA: TGTGCCAGTAGTAGGGAGGGTGAGAGGACTGAAGCTTTCTTT
CDR3: CASSREGERTEAFF

V: TRBV27
J: TRBJ1-1
D: TRBD1
size: many
DNA: TGTGCCAGCAGTTCCATCAGGGGGAGGATGGGGACTGAAGCTTTCTTT
CDR3: CASSSIRGRMGTEAFF

V: TRBV7-9
J: TRBJ2-3
D: .
size: many
DNA: TGTGCCAGCAGCCGTCTTTTCCGGGCCACAGATACGCAGTATTTT
CDR3: CASSRLFRATDTQYF

V: TRBV20-1
J: TRBJ2-3
D: TRBD2
size: many
DNA: TGCAGTGCTAGTTCTAGCGGGAGGGCCTCAGATACGCAGTATTTT
CDR3: CSASSSGRASDTQYF

V: TRBV30
J: TRBJ1-1
D: TRBD1
size: few
DNA: TGTGCCGGGGGACAGACCAATGAAGCTTTCTTT
CDR3: CAGGQTNEAFF

V: TRBV6-2/TRBV6-3
J: TRBJ2-7
D: .
size: few
DNA: TGTGCCAGCAGTTTGGGAGGGGACCTTTGGACAGGCGCCTACGAGCAGTACTTC
CDR3: CASSLGGDLWTGAYEQYF

V: TRBV27
J: TRBJ2-2
D: .
size: many
DNA: TGTGCCAGCAGCTTAACCGGAAAGAACACCGGGGAGCTGTTTTTT
CDR3: CASSLTGKNTGELFF